The 24 T cell receptor beta chains below all came from one sample that was sequenced in a study of neurological immune-mediated disorders. TCRdb ran MiXCR on the 5' RACE reads and lists one entry per CDR3 protein. The table records 60,000 to 85,000 distinct CDR3 sequences, 4.5% to 6.5% of them present only once. Sequencing was carried out using PBMCs. All receptors come from a woman in her 30s with multiple sclerosis.

The table lists this clonotype with many counts. V is TRBV5-1 and J is TRBJ1-4; a weak D match, TRBD1 (5 bases). Looked up from germline, CDR1 is SGHRS and CDR2 is YFSETQ. The CDR3 spans 14 residues. The ends were cut back, 3 bases at V and 11 bases at J, with 17 bases in the middle. The DNA of the CDR3 is TGCGCCAGCAGCTATGACAGACTGGGGGATAAACTGTTTTTT. It translates to CASSYDRLGDKLFF.

This clonotype was detected ten times or more. The J gene is TRBJ2-7, the V gene TRBV20-1; D remains ambiguous. Deletions cut 3 bases from V and 7 bases from J, with 13 bases between. The CDR3 runs to 12 residues. Germline loops: CDR1 DFQATT, CDR2 SNEGSKA (reference sequence). CDR3 residues: CSASYGLREQYF. The CDR3 DNA sequence: TGCAGTGCTAGTTACGGCTTAAGGGAGCAGTACTTC.

The gene calls are TRBV20-1 and TRBJ1-1; no clear D gene. The CDR3 length is 14 residues. The germline CDR1 and CDR2 sequences are DFQATT and SNEGSKA (reference sequence). The V end lost 0 bases, the J end lost 2 bases, and 10 bases lay between the germline ends. CDR3 in amino acids: CSAREDSLNTEAFF. CDR3 coding DNA: TGCAGTGCTAGAGAGGACTCACTAAACACTGAAGCTTTCTTT.

Ten or more counts support this clonotype. The chain is built from TRBV25-1 and TRBJ2-7; D ambiguous. V gave up 5 bases and J gave up 1 base, with 6 bases separating them. Germline values: CDR1 MGHDK, CDR2 SYGVNS. The CDR3 runs to 12 residues. For the CDR3, the DNA is TGTGCCAGCAGTTGGGCGTCCTACGAGCAGTACTTC. Translation gives CASSWASYEQYF.

Only a few counts were recorded for this clonotype. The chain joins TRBV12-3 or TRBV12-4 to TRBJ1-1; 8 bases map to TRBD1. This CDR3 spans 13 amino acids. Losses at the gene ends were 7 bases for V and 6 bases for J; bases not matched to a gene: 7. The CDR3 DNA reads as TGTGCCAGCATTCACAGGGGGAGCGCTGAAGCTTTCTTT. Its translation is CASIHRGSAEAFF.

This clonotype showed up many times. The chain links TRBV7-8 to TRBJ2-3; 11 nucleotides agree with TRBD2. Per the germline V gene, CDR1 is SGHVS and CDR2 is FQNEAQ. V lost 2 bases and J lost 4; bases outside the gene matches: 11. The CDR3 runs to 18 residues. The CDR3 region is CASSLRVAGGRRADTQYF. The CDR3, as DNA: TGTGCCAGCAGCTTACGGGTAGCGGGGGGGCGGAGGGCAGATACGCAGTATTTT. Looking up the rest from reference TRBV7-8 and TRBJ2-3 gives the full variable domain: GAGVSQSPRYKVAKRGQDVALRCDPISGHVSLFWYQQALGQGPEFLTYFQNEAQLDKSGLPSDRFFAERPEGSVSTLKIQRTQQEDSAVYLCASSLRVAGGRRADTQYFGPGTRLTVL.

The chain employs TRBV3-1 and TRBJ2-7, with D unclear. The CDR3 spans 14 residues. Germline lookup yields CDR1 LGHDT and CDR2 YNNKEL (reference sequence). The V end was cut by 2 bases, the J end by 2 bases, with 10 bases between. DNA for the CDR3: TGTGCCAGCAGCCAATCCCTGAACCCCTACGAGCAGTACTTC. It specifies CASSQSLNPYEQYF.

This clonotype was counted many times. The genes are TRBV29-1 and TRBJ2-7; weak D call: TRBD1 (5 bases). CDR3 length equals 11 residues. Germline lookup yields CDR1 SQVTM and CDR2 ANQGSEA. With 7 bases removed from V and 2 bases from J, the gap between germline ends came to 9 bases. Written as DNA, the CDR3 is TGCAGCGATGACAGCACCTACGAGCAGTACGTC. Amino acids: CSDDSTYEQYV.

This clonotype was counted ten times or more. This could be a read error, since a much larger clone is one nucleotide away. This chain links TRBV10-3 with TRBJ1-3; a weak D match, TRBD1 (6 bases). Germline V gene data show CDR1 as ENHRY and CDR2 as SYGVKD. This CDR3 spans 14 amino acids. The CDR3 region is CATTPGGSGKTIYF. The CDR3 DNA sequence: TGTGCCACCACACCGGGGGGCTCTGGAAAAACCATATATTTT.

This clonotype was seen ten or more times. V usage is TRBV4-1 and J usage is TRBJ2-6; possibly TRBD2 for D (6 bases). Trimming removed 8 bases at V and 4 bases at J, with 15 bases between. The CDR3 runs to 15 residues. Germline V gene lookup returns CDR1 MGHRA and CDR2 YSYEKL. The CDR3 loop reads CASSPREDGANVLTF. The CDR3 bases are TGCGCCAGCTCCCCGAGGGAGGACGGGGCCAACGTCCTGACTTTC.

This clonotype was counted many times. V and J are TRBV5-1 and TRBJ2-1, with 8 bases identical to TRBD1. Trimming at V came to 4 bases and at J to 5 bases, leaving 8 bases not matched to a gene. Germline V gene lookup returns CDR1 SGHRS and CDR2 YFSETQ. This CDR3 contains 15 residues. As DNA, the CDR3 is TGCGCCAGCAGCCAAGGACAGGGAGTTAACAATGAGCAGTTCTTC. It is translated as CASSQGQGVNNEQFF.

In this sample, this clonotype turned up a few times. The J gene is TRBJ1-3, the V gene TRBV20-1, with 7 bases that match TRBD1. Per the germline V gene, CDR1 is DFQATT and CDR2 is SNEGSKA (reference sequence). The CDR3 loop spans 13 amino acids. The V and J ends lost 5 bases and 6 bases, in that order; junction bases with no gene match: 7. In nucleotides, the CDR3 is TGCAGTGCTTGCGACAGGGTAGAAAACACCATATATTTT. The encoded protein is CSACDRVENTIYF.

This clonotype was detected only a few times. This sequence joins TRBV5-1 and TRBJ1-1; weak D call: TRBD1 (6 bases). CDR3 length: 18 residues. Germline V CDR1 and CDR2: SGHRS, YFSETQ. Trimming pared 0 bases from V and 5 bases from J, leaving 23 bases between. The CDR3 DNA sequence: TGCGCCAGCAGCTTGGCCGTGGGGGCTGTGGCCGGTGGTACTGAAGCTTTCTTT. Translation: CASSLAVGAVAGGTEAFF. Looking up the rest from reference TRBV5-1 and TRBJ1-1 gives the full variable domain: KAGVTQTPRYLIKTRGQQVTLSCSPISGHRSVSWYQQTPGQGLQFLFEYFSETQRNKGNFPGRFSGRQFSNSRSEMNVSTLELGDSALYLCASSLAVGAVAGGTEAFFGQGTRLTVV.

This clonotype was found many times. The rearrangement joins TRBV5-1 to TRBJ1-3, with D unresolved. Trimming removed 3 bases at V and 0 bases at J, with 7 bases between. The CDR3 is 14 residues long. Germline V CDR1 and CDR2: SGHRS, YFSETQ. The CDR3 loop reads CASSSSGSGNTIYF. Written as DNA, the CDR3 is TGCGCCAGCAGCTCTTCGGGCTCTGGAAACACCATATATTTT.

This clonotype was counted many times. The gene calls are TRBV5-1 and TRBJ1-1; TRBD1 agrees at 9 bases. The germline gives CDR1 SGHRS, CDR2 YFSETQ. With 2 bases clipped from V and 6 bases from J, the junction kept 5 bases outside the gene matches. This CDR3 comprises 14 residues. The CDR3, as DNA: TGCGCCAGCAGCTTCCGGACAGGGGCCGCTGAAGCTTTCTTT. The encoded protein is CASSFRTGAAEAFF.

This clonotype has at least ten counts. This chain links TRBV4-2 with TRBJ2-2, with TRBD2 matching over 7 bases. Germline values: CDR1 LGHNA, CDR2 YNFKEQ. The V and J ends lost 4 bases and 1 base, in that order; junction bases with no gene match: 9. The CDR3 length is 17 residues. As DNA, the CDR3 is TGTGCCAGCAGCCTTGTCGACCAGCGGGAGAACACCGGGGAGCTGTTTTTT. Its protein product is CASSLVDQRENTGELFF.

This clonotype was recorded at least ten times. V is TRBV5-1 and J is TRBJ1-2; TRBD1 aligns across 9 bases. Germline trimming cut 2 bases from V and 3 bases from J; bases unmatched to any gene: 8. CDR3 length: 16 amino acids. Per germline, CDR1 SGHRS and CDR2 YFSETQ. CDR3 DNA sequence: TGCGCCAGCAGCTTCGGAGTACAGGGGGCAGACTATGGCTACACCTTC. It codes for CASSFGVQGADYGYTF. Full variable domain (rest looked up from reference TRBV5-1 and TRBJ1-2): KAGVTQTPRYLIKTRGQQVTLSCSPISGHRSVSWYQQTPGQGLQFLFEYFSETQRNKGNFPGRFSGRQFSNSRSEMNVSTLELGDSALYLCASSFGVQGADYGYTFGSGTRLTVV.

Points on this clonotype: This may arise from a read error, as a much more abundant clone is one base away. This chain uses TRBV12-3 or TRBV12-4 with TRBJ2-1; 7 bases line up with TRBD1. The CDR3 runs 15 residues. V lost 6 bases and J lost 3; bases outside the gene matches: 8. The CDR3 DNA is TGTGCCAGCAGGTTACAGGGGAGCTACTACAATGAGCAGTTCTTC. Its protein is CASRLQGSYYNEQFF.

V is TRBV20-1 and J is TRBJ1-6; possible D gene TRBD1, 6 bases. Looked up from germline, CDR1 is DFQATT and CDR2 is SNEGSKA (reference sequence). CDR3 size: 14 residues. V dropped 3 bases and J dropped 10 bases, with 16 bases sitting between them. CDR3 coding DNA: TGCAGTGCTAGTATCCCGGGGGGGGCGTCACCCCTCCACTTT. Amino acids: CSASIPGGASPLHF.

This clonotype was detected many times. The V gene is TRBV15, the J gene TRBJ2-1; 7 nucleotides match TRBD2. The CDR3 is 13 amino acids. V lost 5 bases to trimming and J lost 7 bases; unmatched junction nucleotides: 5. The germline gives CDR1 LNHNV, CDR2 YYDKDF (reference sequence). CDR3 nucleotide sequence: TGTGCCACCAGCCCTTTCGGGGGGAATGAGCAGTTCTTC. It is translated as CATSPFGGNEQFF.

This clonotype was detected ten times or more. This chain links TRBV12-3 or TRBV12-4 with TRBJ2-5; 9 bases align to TRBD2. The CDR3 has 16 residues. After removal of 1 base from V and 1 base from J, the junction contained 4 bases not matched to a gene. The CDR3 reads CASSLVASGVQETQYF. Written as DNA, the CDR3 is TGTGCCAGCAGTTTAGTGGCTAGCGGGGTCCAAGAGACCCAGTACTTC.

V usage is TRBV18 and J usage is TRBJ1-3, with D unresolved. The V and J ends lost 2 bases and 12 bases respectively, with 17 bases between them. CDR3 size: 14 residues. Germline CDR1 reads KGHSH; CDR2 reads LQKENI. CDR3 in amino acids: CASSPSGTEENIYF. CDR3 in DNA: TGTGCCAGCTCACCAAGCGGTACTGAGGAAAACATATATTTT.

This clonotype was counted many times. At one of its ends the junction is not consistent with the germline gene, which may arise from a read error. The chain joins TRBV12-3 or TRBV12-4 to TRBJ1-2, with D hard to call. The CDR3 consists of 12 residues. Here the CDR3 reads CASSLANYGYTF. The CDR3 coding sequence is TGTGCCAGCAGTCTAGCTAACTATGGCTACACCTTC.

This clonotype was found many times. The chain employs TRBV15 and TRBJ2-7; 13 bases are shared with TRBD2. The CDR3 extends over 18 amino acids. The trim removed 3 bases at V and 5 bases at J, leaving 13 bases unmatched. In germline, CDR1 is LNHNV, CDR2 YYDKDF (reference sequence). This chain's CDR3 is CATSSGLAGDLIADEQYF. In DNA, the CDR3 is TGTGCCACCAGCAGTGGACTAGCGGGAGATCTTATAGCGGACGAGCAGTACTTC. The full variable domain, in which reference TRBV15 and TRBJ2-7 provide the parts outside the CDR3, is DAMVIQNPRYQVTQFGKPVTLSCSQTLNHNVMYWYQQKSSQAPKLLFHYYDKDFNNEADTPDNFQSRRPNTSFCFLDIRSPGLGDTAMYLCATSSGLAGDLIADEQYFGPGTRLTVT.